A single T cell receptor (beta chain) is shown here with its context. The antigen is unknown. Healthy people donating bone marrow made up the donors. Both 60 Vbeta primers and 13 Jbeta primers went into the PCR. Produced via immunoSEQ multiplex PCR; TCRdb's table is partial and in-frame only. Of 100,000 to 140,000 clones in the sample, roughly 80% were seen once. The data derive from a study of cytomegalovirus exposure and HLA in healthy donors. Looking at the study overall: Among the 370 or so donors who were genotyped, about 79% fell in the genetic ancestry cluster that is associated with self-reported Caucasian donors. Notes on the study in general: In an earlier analysis, in around 590 donors, most V segments appeared productive either ~87% or ~30% of the time. The analysis excluded some indistinguishable V segments, including TRBV6-2 and TRBV6-3.

The CDR3 runs 12 residues. V dropped 7 bases and J dropped 4 bases, with 13 bases sitting between them. In germline, CDR1 is SQVTM, CDR2 ANQGSEA. This clonotype originated in a man under 40 in good health and CMV-seronegative. What was sequenced was PBMCs. The chain uses TRBV29-1 and TRBJ1-1; tentatively, D is TRBD1 (5 bases). The CDR3 spells CSATGGRTEAFF. The DNA for the CDR3 is TGCAGCGCCACAGGCGGCCGCACTGAAGCTTTCTTT.